Presented here are 25 T cell receptor beta chains from one specimen sequenced in a study of tumour-infiltrating T cells in Burkitt lymphoma. The data were produced by immunoSEQ multiplex PCR, yet TCRdb's version contains in-frame clones alone and is incomplete. This table holds thousands of clones, around 62% found once. Material for sequencing was tumor tissue. Every receptor here comes from a human donor with diffuse large B-cell lymphoma.

The chain joins TRBV2 to TRBJ1-5; D not certain. With 5 bases removed from V and 2 bases from J, the gap between germline ends came to 16 bases. CDR1 is SNHLY, CDR2 FYNNEI, per germline. CDR3 length: 16 residues. The DNA for the CDR3 is TGTGCCAGCAGTTTGTTAGGAACTCCTGGCAATCAGCCCCAGCATTTT. Protein: CASSLLGTPGNQPQHF.

The chain employs TRBV29-1 and TRBJ1-2; no clear D gene. CDR3 length: 11 amino acids. The ends were cut back, 5 bases at V and 2 bases at J, with 6 bases in the middle. Germline CDR1 reads SQVTM; CDR2 reads ANQGSEA. The CDR3 region is CSVRGNYGYTF. DNA of the CDR3: TGCAGCGTTCGCGGGAACTATGGCTACACCTTC. The full variable domain, with the rest looked up from reference TRBV29-1 and TRBJ1-2, is SAVISQKPSRDICQRGTSLTIQCQVDSQVTMMFWYRQQPGQSLTLIATANQGSEATYESGFVIDKFPISRPNLTFSTLTVSNMSPEDSSIYLCSVRGNYGYTFGSGTRLTVV.

This clone has just a few counts. This sequence joins TRBV5-6 and TRBJ1-2; D is uncertain. This CDR3 contains 13 residues. Trimming took 0 bases from V and 8 from J, leaving 11 bases between them. The germline CDR1 and CDR2 sequences are SGHDT and YYEEEE. The CDR3 sequence is CASSLGGVGGYTF. DNA for the CDR3: TGTGCCAGCAGCTTGGGGGGAGTCGGGGGCTACACCTTC.

This clone was seen a handful of times. The chain employs TRBV5-1 and TRBJ2-5; D is ambiguous. V was clipped by 0 bases and J by 1 base, with 4 bases between them. The CDR3 runs to 13 residues. Germline V gene data show CDR1 as SGHRS and CDR2 as YFSETQ. CDR3 nucleotides: TGCGCCAGCAGCTTGGGGTCCCAAGAGACCCAGTACTTC. It encodes CASSLGSQETQYF.

The chain carries TRBV2 and TRBJ1-4; 7 positions agree with TRBD1. The CDR3 length is 15 residues. V was pared by 6 bases and J by 0 bases, with 4 bases of the junction left unmatched. Germline V gives CDR1 SNHLY, CDR2 FYNNEI. CDR3 protein: CASRVTGATNEKLFF. CDR3 nucleotide sequence: TGTGCCAGCAGAGTTACAGGGGCAACTAATGAAAAACTGTTTTTT.

CDR3 region: CATSSTVTGANVLTF. The DNA of the CDR3 is TGTGCCACCAGCAGTACAGTGACTGGGGCCAACGTCCTGACTTTC. This chain connects TRBV15 to TRBJ2-6; D is unresolved. CDR3 length: 15 residues. Between the trimmed V and J ends, which lost 3 bases and 2 bases, there was a span of 8 bases. Germline assignment: CDR1 LNHNV and CDR2 YYDKDF (reference sequence).

V is TRBV6-1 and J is TRBJ1-2; no clear D. Trimming took off 7 bases at V and 8 bases at J, with 14 bases between the two ends. The CDR3 consists of 12 residues. Germline-derived CDR1 and CDR2 are MNHNS and SASEGT. CDR3 bases: TGTGCCAGCACCCGGACTTCTTTCGGCTACACCTTC. The encoded protein is CASTRTSFGYTF.

This chain connects TRBV5-4 to TRBJ1-1; no clear D. The ends were cut back, 2 bases at V and 0 bases at J, with 8 bases in the middle. The CDR3 loop spans 14 amino acids. Germline CDR1 reads SGHNT; CDR2 reads YYREEE (reference sequence). CDR3 coding DNA: TGTGCCAGCAGCTTAAGGACGGTGAACACTGAAGCTTTCTTT. Translated: CASSLRTVNTEAFF.

This clone has just one count. The junction does not match germline at one end; this may be a read error. The V gene is TRBV7-7, the J gene TRBJ1-4; D gene uncertain. CDR3 length equals 13 residues. Germline values: CDR1 SSHAT, CDR2 FNYEAQ (reference sequence). The CDR3 DNA follows: TGTGCTAGCAGCTACGGCCCGAATGAAAAACTGTTTTTT. This codes for CASSYGPNEKLFF.

The V call is TRBV9, the J call TRBJ1-3; D remains ambiguous. Germline loops: CDR1 SGDLS, CDR2 YYNGEE. The V end was cut by 3 bases, the J end by 0 bases, with 16 bases between. The CDR3 is 17 amino acids. This chain's CDR3 is CASSADAERFSGNTIYF. CDR3 nucleotide sequence: TGTGCCAGCAGCGCAGACGCGGAGAGATTCTCTGGAAACACCATATATTTT.

V gene TRBV4-1 combines with J gene TRBJ1-5, with a tentative D call TRBD1 (6 bases). The CDR3 has 14 residues. CDR1 MGHRA and CDR2 YSYEKL come from the germline V gene. Trimming shortened V by 4 bases and J by 4 bases, and 11 bases separated the two germline ends. The CDR3 protein is CASSPSTGNQPQHF. In DNA form, the CDR3 reads TGCGCCAGCAGCCCTTCTACAGGGAATCAGCCCCAGCATTTT.

This clone appeared a few times. The rearrangement joins TRBV7-9 to TRBJ2-3; no reliable D call. This CDR3 spans 14 amino acids. Deletions cut 3 bases from V and 2 bases from J, with 9 bases between. The germline V gene has CDR1 SEHNR and CDR2 FQNEAQ (reference sequence). The CDR3 region is CASSFWSLTDTQYF. The CDR3 DNA reads TGTGCCAGCAGCTTCTGGTCTCTCACAGATACGCAGTATTTT.

This sequence joins TRBV5-8 and TRBJ2-6, with 9 nucleotides matching TRBD1. Trimming removed 6 bases from V and 0 bases from J; junction bases left unmatched: 10. This CDR3 contains 18 residues. Germline V gene lookup returns CDR1 SGHTS and CDR2 YDEGEE. DNA for the CDR3: TGTGCCAGCACCACCCGGGGACAGGGATACTCTGGGGCCAACGTCCTGACTTTC. Translation gives CASTTRGQGYSGANVLTF.

Only a few counts were recorded for this clone. The chain uses TRBV4-1 and TRBJ2-4; 8 positions match TRBD2. The trim removed 0 bases at V and 3 bases at J, leaving 7 bases unmatched. Germline loops: CDR1 MGHRA, CDR2 YSYEKL. The length of the CDR3 is 17 residues. CDR3 nucleotides: TGCGCCAGCAGCCAAGATTCTAGCGGGTTAGGCAAAAACATTCAGTACTTC. Protein sequence: CASSQDSSGLGKNIQYF.

Relative to its sample, this clone is medium-sized. CDR3 bases: TGTGCCAGCAGTGAAATCGGTTTATTAGCTGAAGCTTTCTTT. It specifies CASSEIGLLAEAFF. This sequence joins TRBV6-1 and TRBJ1-1; D is uncertain. This CDR3 region has 14 residues. Trimming took off 2 bases at V and 6 bases at J, with 13 bases between the two ends. Germline V lookup: CDR1 MNHNS, CDR2 SASEGT.

This chain uses TRBV23-1 with TRBJ1-5; TRBD1 agrees at 12 bases. TRBV23-1 is an ORF, with its function uncertain. Trimming cost V 0 bases and J 6 bases; bases outside gene matches: 15. The CDR3 spans 20 residues. This CDR3 is CASSQSAGGQGARVSQPQHF. Written as DNA, the CDR3 is TGCGCCAGCAGTCAATCGGCCGGGGGACAGGGGGCGCGGGTTAGTCAGCCCCAGCATTTT.

This clone came up a few times. The V call is TRBV4-1, the J call TRBJ2-2, with D uncertain. Per germline, CDR1 MGHRA and CDR2 YSYEKL. The V gene lost 4 bases and the J gene lost 0 bases, with 3 bases spanning the gap. The CDR3 runs 13 residues. DNA of the CDR3: TGCGCCAGCAGCCGTACGAACACCGGGGAGCTGTTTTTT. Residues: CASSRTNTGELFF.

V usage is TRBV11-2 and J usage is TRBJ1-5; D unresolved. This CDR3 is built from 13 residues. Looked up from germline, CDR1 is SGHAT and CDR2 is FQNNGV. Trimming removed 4 bases at V and 4 bases at J, with 8 bases between. This CDR3 is CASSSSQNQPQHF. The CDR3 nucleotides are TGTGCCAGCAGCTCATCTCAAAATCAGCCCCAGCATTTT. The full variable domain, rest sourced from reference TRBV11-2 and TRBJ1-5, is EAGVAQSPRYKIIEKRQSVAFWCNPISGHATLYWYQQILGQGPKLLIQFQNNGVVDDSQLPKDRFSAERLKGVDSTLKIQPAKLEDSAVYLCASSSSQNQPQHFGDGTRLSIL.

V gene TRBV5-1 combines with J gene TRBJ1-1; tentative D call: TRBD1 (5 bases). Germline CDR1 and CDR2: SGHRS and YFSETQ. The CDR3 covers 15 residues. The V end was cut by 4 bases, the J end by 6 bases, with 19 bases between. The CDR3 bases are TGCGCCAGCAGCCCCATAAGCGGGGTGGGGGCTGAAGCTTTCTTT. Encoded protein: CASSPISGVGAEAFF.

This chain links TRBV5-1 with TRBJ1-2; D is uncertain. This CDR3 is 15 amino acids long. Trimming took off 2 bases at V and 10 bases at J, with 21 bases between the two ends. The V gene's germline CDR1 is SGHRS and CDR2 YFSETQ. The CDR3 sequence: CASSFGLAGENHYTF. DNA for the CDR3: TGCGCCAGCAGCTTCGGGTTGGCCGGGGAGAACCACTACACCTTC.

The chain is built from TRBV6-4 and TRBJ2-3, with 9 bases that match TRBD1. Germline V gene sequence: CDR1 MRHNA, CDR2 SNTAGT. V was pared by 6 bases and J by 2 bases, with 9 bases of the junction left unmatched. CDR3 length equals 16 residues. CDR3 in DNA: TGTGCCAGCAGCGAATTCGGACAGGGGTACACAGATACGCAGTATTTT. Its protein product is CASSEFGQGYTDTQYF.

The gene calls are TRBV21-1 and TRBJ1-1. TRBV21-1 is recorded as a pseudogene. This CDR3 region has 16 residues. The CDR3, as DNA: TGTGCCAGCAGCACCGGGTCTCCCGGGATCGGAACTGAAGCTTTCTTT. Translation gives CASSTGSPGIGTEAFF.

The V and J genes are TRBV20-1 and TRBJ1-3; no reliable D call. Germline-derived CDR1 and CDR2 are DFQATT and SNEGSKA (reference sequence). The CDR3 length is 11 residues. The V gene lost 5 bases and the J gene lost 1 base, with 3 bases spanning the gap. The CDR3 coding sequence is TGCAGTGCTTTTTCTGGAAACACCATATATTTT. It is translated as CSAFSGNTIYF.

V usage is TRBV29-1 and J usage is TRBJ2-3; possibly TRBD1 or TRBD2 for D (5 bases each). V lost 3 bases, J lost 5 bases, and 9 bases lay in between. CDR3 length equals 12 residues. CDR1 and CDR2 (germline): SQVTM, ANQGSEA. CDR3 amino acids: CSVDGGLDTQYF. DNA of the CDR3: TGCAGCGTTGATGGGGGTTTAGATACGCAGTATTTT.

The V and J genes are TRBV5-1 and TRBJ1-4; 7 nucleotides match TRBD1. The CDR3 sequence is 14 residues long. Germline CDR1 and CDR2: SGHRS and YFSETQ. V shed 1 base and J 6 bases; nucleotides not matched to a gene: 3. This CDR3 is CASSLTGEDEKLFF. The CDR3 coding sequence is TGCGCCAGCAGCTTGACAGGGGAGGATGAAAAACTGTTTTTT.